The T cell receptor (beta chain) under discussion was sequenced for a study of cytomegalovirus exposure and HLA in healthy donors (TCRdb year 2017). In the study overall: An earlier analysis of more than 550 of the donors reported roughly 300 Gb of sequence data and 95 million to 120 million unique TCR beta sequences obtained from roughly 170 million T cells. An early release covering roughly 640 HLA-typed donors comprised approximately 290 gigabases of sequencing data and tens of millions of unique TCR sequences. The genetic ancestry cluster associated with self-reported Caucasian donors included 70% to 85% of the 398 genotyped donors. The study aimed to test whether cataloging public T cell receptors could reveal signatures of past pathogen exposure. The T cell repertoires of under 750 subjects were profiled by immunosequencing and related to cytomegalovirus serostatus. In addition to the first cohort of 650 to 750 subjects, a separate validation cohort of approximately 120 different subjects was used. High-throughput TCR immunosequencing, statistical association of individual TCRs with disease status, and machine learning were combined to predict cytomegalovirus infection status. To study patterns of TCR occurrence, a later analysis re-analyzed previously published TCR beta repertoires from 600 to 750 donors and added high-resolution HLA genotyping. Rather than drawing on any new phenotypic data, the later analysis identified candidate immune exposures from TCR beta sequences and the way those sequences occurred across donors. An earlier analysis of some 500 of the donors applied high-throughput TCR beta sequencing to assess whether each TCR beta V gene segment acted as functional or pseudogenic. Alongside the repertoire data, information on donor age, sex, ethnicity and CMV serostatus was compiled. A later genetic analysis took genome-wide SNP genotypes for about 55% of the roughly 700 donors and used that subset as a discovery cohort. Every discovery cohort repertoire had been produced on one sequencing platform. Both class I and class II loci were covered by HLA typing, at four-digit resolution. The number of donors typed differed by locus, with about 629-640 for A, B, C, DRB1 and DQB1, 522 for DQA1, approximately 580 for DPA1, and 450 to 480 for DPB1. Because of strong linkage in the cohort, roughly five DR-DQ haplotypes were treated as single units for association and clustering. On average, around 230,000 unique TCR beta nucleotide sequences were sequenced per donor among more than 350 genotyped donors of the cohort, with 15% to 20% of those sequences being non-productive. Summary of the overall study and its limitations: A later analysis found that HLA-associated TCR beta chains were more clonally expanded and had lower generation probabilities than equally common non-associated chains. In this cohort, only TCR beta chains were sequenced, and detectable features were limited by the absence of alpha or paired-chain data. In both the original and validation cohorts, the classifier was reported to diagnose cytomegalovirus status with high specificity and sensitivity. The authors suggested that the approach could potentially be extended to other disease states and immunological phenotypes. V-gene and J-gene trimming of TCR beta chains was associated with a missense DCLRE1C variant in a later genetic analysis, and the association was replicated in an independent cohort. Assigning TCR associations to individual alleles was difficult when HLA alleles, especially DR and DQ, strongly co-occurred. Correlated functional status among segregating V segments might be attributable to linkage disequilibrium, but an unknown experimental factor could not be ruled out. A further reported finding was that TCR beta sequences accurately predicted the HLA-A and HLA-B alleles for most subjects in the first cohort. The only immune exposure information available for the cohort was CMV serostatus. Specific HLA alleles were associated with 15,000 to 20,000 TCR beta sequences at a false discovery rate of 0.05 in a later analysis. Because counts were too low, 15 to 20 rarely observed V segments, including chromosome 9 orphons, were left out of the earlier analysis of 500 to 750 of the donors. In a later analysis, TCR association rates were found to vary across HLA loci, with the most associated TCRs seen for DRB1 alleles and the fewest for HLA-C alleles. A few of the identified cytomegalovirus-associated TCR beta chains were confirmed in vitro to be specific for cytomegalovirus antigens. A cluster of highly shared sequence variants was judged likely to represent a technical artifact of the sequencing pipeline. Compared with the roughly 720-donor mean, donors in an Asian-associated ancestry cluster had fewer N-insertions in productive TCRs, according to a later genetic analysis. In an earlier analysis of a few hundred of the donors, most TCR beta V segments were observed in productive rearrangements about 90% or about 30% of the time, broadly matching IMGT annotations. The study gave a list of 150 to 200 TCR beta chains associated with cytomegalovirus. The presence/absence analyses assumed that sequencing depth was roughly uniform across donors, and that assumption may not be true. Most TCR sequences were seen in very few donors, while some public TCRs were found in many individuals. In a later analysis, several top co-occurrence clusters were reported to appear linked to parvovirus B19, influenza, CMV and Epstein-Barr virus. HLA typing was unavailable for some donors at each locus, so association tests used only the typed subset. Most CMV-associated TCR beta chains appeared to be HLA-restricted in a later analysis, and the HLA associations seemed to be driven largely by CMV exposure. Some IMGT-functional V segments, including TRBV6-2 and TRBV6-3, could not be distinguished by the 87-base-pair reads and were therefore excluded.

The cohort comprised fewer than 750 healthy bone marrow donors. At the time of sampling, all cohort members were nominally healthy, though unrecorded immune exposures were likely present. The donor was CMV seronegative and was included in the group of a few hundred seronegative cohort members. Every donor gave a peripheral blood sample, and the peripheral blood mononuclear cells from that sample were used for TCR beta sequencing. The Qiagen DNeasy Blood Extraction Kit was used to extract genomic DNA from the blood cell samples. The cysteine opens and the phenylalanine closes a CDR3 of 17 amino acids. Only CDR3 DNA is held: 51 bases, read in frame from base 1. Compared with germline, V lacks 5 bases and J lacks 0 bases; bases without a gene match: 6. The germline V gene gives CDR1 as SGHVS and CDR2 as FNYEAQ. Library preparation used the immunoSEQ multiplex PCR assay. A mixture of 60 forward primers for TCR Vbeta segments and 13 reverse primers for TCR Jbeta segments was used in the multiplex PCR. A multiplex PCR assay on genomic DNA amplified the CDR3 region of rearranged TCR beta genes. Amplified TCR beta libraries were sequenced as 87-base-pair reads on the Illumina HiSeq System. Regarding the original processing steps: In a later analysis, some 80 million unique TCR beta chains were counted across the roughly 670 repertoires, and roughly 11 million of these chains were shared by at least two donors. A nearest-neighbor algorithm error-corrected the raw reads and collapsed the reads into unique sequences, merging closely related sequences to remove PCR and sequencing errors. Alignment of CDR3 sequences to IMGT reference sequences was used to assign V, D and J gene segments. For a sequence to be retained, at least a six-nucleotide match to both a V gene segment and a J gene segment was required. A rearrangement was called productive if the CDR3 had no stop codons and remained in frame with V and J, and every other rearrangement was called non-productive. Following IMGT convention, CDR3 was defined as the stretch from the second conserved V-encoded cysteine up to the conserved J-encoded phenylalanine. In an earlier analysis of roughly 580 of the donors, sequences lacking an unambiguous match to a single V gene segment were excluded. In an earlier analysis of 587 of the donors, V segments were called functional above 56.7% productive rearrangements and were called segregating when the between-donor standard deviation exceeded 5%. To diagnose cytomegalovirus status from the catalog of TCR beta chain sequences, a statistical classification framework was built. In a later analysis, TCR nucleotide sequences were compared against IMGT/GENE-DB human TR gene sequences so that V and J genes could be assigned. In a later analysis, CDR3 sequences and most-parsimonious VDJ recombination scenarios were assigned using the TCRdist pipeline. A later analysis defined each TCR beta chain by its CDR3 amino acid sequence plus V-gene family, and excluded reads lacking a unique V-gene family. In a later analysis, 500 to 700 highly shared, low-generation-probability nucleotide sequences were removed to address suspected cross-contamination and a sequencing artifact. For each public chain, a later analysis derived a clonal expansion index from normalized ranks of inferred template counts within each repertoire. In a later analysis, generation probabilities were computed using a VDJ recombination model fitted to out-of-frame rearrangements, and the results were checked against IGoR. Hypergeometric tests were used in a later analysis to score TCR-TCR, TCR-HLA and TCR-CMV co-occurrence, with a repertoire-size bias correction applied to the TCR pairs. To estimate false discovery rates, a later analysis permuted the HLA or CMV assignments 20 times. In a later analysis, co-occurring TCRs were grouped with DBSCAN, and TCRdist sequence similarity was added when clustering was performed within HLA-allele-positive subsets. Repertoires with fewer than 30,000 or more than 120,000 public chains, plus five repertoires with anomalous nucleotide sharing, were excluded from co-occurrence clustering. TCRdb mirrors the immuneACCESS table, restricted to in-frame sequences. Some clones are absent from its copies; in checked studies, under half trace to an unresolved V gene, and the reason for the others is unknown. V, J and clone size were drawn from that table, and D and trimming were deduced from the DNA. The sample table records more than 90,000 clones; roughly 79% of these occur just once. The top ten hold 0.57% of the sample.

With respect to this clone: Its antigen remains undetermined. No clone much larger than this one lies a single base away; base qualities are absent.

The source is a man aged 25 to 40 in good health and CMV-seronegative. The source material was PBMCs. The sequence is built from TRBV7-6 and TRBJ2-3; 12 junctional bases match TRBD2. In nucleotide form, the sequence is TGTGCCAGCAGCCTGACTAGCGGGGGACTGAGCACAGATACGCAGTATTTT. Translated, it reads CASSLTSGGLSTDTQYF.